Listed here are 7 T cell receptor beta chains from one sample, sequenced in a study of cytomegalovirus exposure and HLA in healthy donors. 13 Jbeta primers and 60 Vbeta primers were used for the PCR. TCRdb keeps only in-frame clones here, not all; method: immunoSEQ multiplex PCR. Seen in this sample are some 200,000 clones; the ten most common clones hold roughly 6.7%. The sequenced sample was PBMCs. The receptor source for this set is a man between 25 and 39 years old in good health and CMV-seronegative.

This CDR3 is CASRDRDETQYF. The CDR3 DNA follows: TGTGCCAGCCGGGACAGGGATGAGACCCAGTACTTC. V usage is TRBV7-2 and J usage is TRBJ2-5; TRBD1 agrees at 9 bases. This CDR3 region has 12 residues. In germline, CDR1 is SGHTA, CDR2 FQGNSA. Unmatched junction bases numbered 3, after V lost 8 bases and J lost 5 bases.

The V and J genes are TRBV21-1 and TRBJ1-1; the table's D call, TRBD1, was not checked against the DNA. TRBV21-1 is a known pseudogene. This CDR3 is 14 amino acids long. DNA of the CDR3: TGTGCCAGCAGCAAATTGCAGGGTTGCACTGAAGCTTTCTTT. It encodes CASSKLQGCTEAFF.

This chain joins TRBV5-4 and TRBJ2-3; 9 nucleotides agree with TRBD1. V was pared by 5 bases and J by 4 bases, with 2 bases of the junction left unmatched. From germline, CDR1 is SGHNT and CDR2 YYREEE (reference sequence). The CDR3 loop spans 13 amino acids. CDR3 nucleotides: TGTGCCAGCAGGGACAGGGGAGCAGATACGCAGTATTTT. Translating gives CASRDRGADTQYF.

The chain carries TRBV7-9 and TRBJ1-2, with 12 bases that match TRBD1. Germline V gene sequence: CDR1 SEHNR, CDR2 FQNEAQ (reference sequence). This CDR3 contains 15 residues. Losses at the gene ends were 5 bases for V and 3 bases for J; bases not matched to a gene: 4. CDR3 sequence: CASSSRDRGHYGYTF. The DNA of the CDR3 is TGTGCCAGCAGCAGCCGGGACAGGGGGCACTATGGCTACACCTTC.

V and J are TRBV7-9 and TRBJ2-7; 7 bases align to TRBD1. Germline loops: CDR1 SEHNR, CDR2 FQNEAQ (reference sequence). The V and J ends lost 5 bases and 1 base, in that order; junction bases with no gene match: 11. This CDR3 has 16 amino acids. The CDR3 DNA reads TGTGCCAGCAGCCGACCCGGGACAGATTCATCCTACGAGCAGTACTTC. Amino acid sequence: CASSRPGTDSSYEQYF.

The V gene is TRBV2, the J gene TRBJ1-5, with TRBD1 matching 8 bases. CDR3 size: 15 residues. V was pared by 7 bases and J by 6 bases, with 11 bases of the junction left unmatched. The germline V gene has CDR1 SNHLY and CDR2 FYNNEI. CDR3 sequence: CASTKEQGVSQPQHF. As DNA, the CDR3 is TGTGCCAGCACTAAGGAACAGGGGGTGAGTCAGCCCCAGCATTTT.

The chain uses TRBV2 and TRBJ2-1, with 9 bases fitting TRBD2. Germline lookup yields CDR1 SNHLY and CDR2 FYNNEI. The CDR3 has 17 amino acids. Trimming at V came to 9 bases and at J to 0 bases, leaving 12 bases not matched to a gene. The CDR3 spells CASIGELAGVSYNEQFF. The CDR3 coding sequence is TGTGCCAGTATAGGCGAACTAGCGGGCGTCTCCTACAATGAGCAGTTCTTC.